This T cell receptor beta chain was recorded in a study of blood T cells in healthy people across ages. The wider study: Capture by template switching was about one barcoded beta molecule per two T cells.

This clonotype was detected only a few times. The antigen remains unidentified. Possible read error: a much larger clone is one base away. The CDR3 runs to 12 residues. Germline V gene sequence: CDR1 DFQATT, CDR2 SNEGSKA (reference sequence). Whole-study results and caveats: Diversity was estimated from one million T cells, and these estimates were considered underestimates.

The authors ran a second PCR of roughly 6 to 11 cycles using a sample-barcoded 5' primer and a J-beta primer mix. Each CDR3 protein gets one entry after TCRdb re-called the 5' RACE reads with MiXCR. The sample consists of hundreds of thousands of distinct CDR3 sequences, about 28% of them appearing once. Specimen: blood. The receptor's source is a woman older than 75 in good health. V gene TRBV20-1 combines with J gene TRBJ1-2, with D hard to call. This CDR3 is CRARTPSYGYTF. The DNA of the CDR3 is TGCAGGGCTAGAACACCCAGTTATGGCTACACCTTC.